This is a list of T cell receptor beta chains from one sample in a study of identical twins. TCRdb re-called the 5' RACE reads through MiXCR, storing one row per CDR3 protein. The sample carries about 220,000 distinct CDR3 sequences, 7.5% recorded once. This same sample was also part of a study on yellow fever vaccine responses in identical twins.

Sequencing was performed on memory (CD45RO+) T cells sorted from blood. Source of these receptors: a woman in her late teens or twenties in good health. Both conserved end residues are part of each CDR3. The D gene is left open where the match is weak.

d_call: -
v_call: TRBV7-9
cdr3_aa: CASSPRSENNSPLHF

d_call: -
v_call: TRBV6-2/TRBV6-3
cdr3_aa: CASSLVWGANTGELFF

d_call: TRBD1
v_call: TRBV6-1
cdr3_aa: CASRKAGGSEQYF

d_call: -
v_call: TRBV5-1
cdr3_aa: CASSLDGFTGELFF

d_call: -
v_call: TRBV7-9
cdr3_aa: CASSAVGPLREQYF

d_call: TRBD2
v_call: TRBV20-1
cdr3_aa: CSYLGTSGRNSYNEQFF

d_call: TRBD2
v_call: TRBV9
cdr3_aa: CASSAGLNSGRHTDTQYF

d_call: -
v_call: TRBV28
cdr3_aa: CASRSTGELFF

d_call: TRBD1
v_call: TRBV6-5
cdr3_aa: CASSFGGQGVTDTQYF

d_call: -
v_call: TRBV6-2/TRBV6-3
cdr3_aa: CASRGHYGYTF

d_call: -
v_call: TRBV20-1
cdr3_aa: CSARDWGRGETQYF

d_call: -
v_call: TRBV5-5
cdr3_aa: CASSLLTGRFAEQYF

d_call: -
v_call: TRBV20-1
cdr3_aa: CSASKSREVNTGELFF

d_call: TRBD1
v_call: TRBV6-2/TRBV6-3
cdr3_aa: CASSYSGQHNEQFF

d_call: TRBD2
v_call: TRBV3-1
cdr3_aa: CASSQVSSGGVTQYF

d_call: TRBD2
v_call: TRBV6-4
cdr3_aa: CASSLGTAGGVTEQFF

d_call: -
v_call: TRBV7-2
cdr3_aa: CASSLEALGSSTEAFF